The rows below give T cell receptor beta chains drawn from one sample of a study of blood T cell repertoires in COVID-19. Clones were read by immunoSEQ multiplex PCR, and TCRdb kept only the in-frame ones, dropping some. The table has about 380,000 clones, more than 75% seen once; the top ten hold less than 1.5%. The sequenced sample consisted of PBMCs or T cells enriched from blood (not recorded which). The receptors were gathered from a woman between 18 and 29 years old who had recovered from COVID-19. Both conserved end residues are part of each CDR3. Fields, in order: clone size, V gene, D gene, J gene, CDR3 DNA, CDR3 protein. The D gene is left open where the match is weak. The size entry is marked missing in some rows and otherwise reads once, few, many or a size class.

NA	TRBV19	NA	TRBJ2-3	TGTGCCAGTAGTCTTGCCCGGCGCGGCGCGGCAGATACGCAGTATTTT	CASSLARRGAADTQYF
NA	TRBV5-1	NA	TRBJ1-1	TGCGCCAGCAGCTCGTTGGACAGTACGAACACTGAAGCTTTCTTT	CASSSLDSTNTEAFF
NA	TRBV3-1/TRBV3-2	NA	TRBJ2-3	TGTGCCAGCAGCCAAGAATGGACAGCCACAGATACGCAGTATTTT	CASSQEWTATDTQYF
NA	TRBV5-4	TRBD1	TRBJ1-1	TGTGCCAGCAGCCGATGGGGACAGCTCATGAACACTGAAGCTTTCTTT	CASSRWGQLMNTEAFF
NA	TRBV7-9	NA	TRBJ1-1	TGTGCCAGCAGCCTGGTGGCGGAGAACACTGAAGCTTTCTTT	CASSLVAENTEAFF
NA	TRBV6-5	TRBD1	TRBJ1-2	TGTGCCAGCAGTTACACAGACAGGGTGGACTATGGCTACACCTTC	CASSYTDRVDYGYTF
NA	TRBV19	TRBD1	TRBJ1-1	TGTGCCAGTAGTACCCACGACAGGGTGAACACTGAAGCTTTCTTT	CASSTHDRVNTEAFF
NA	TRBV28	TRBD1	TRBJ1-5	TGTGCCAGCAGTTTCCCTGAGACAGGGGCGGCGGATCCCCAGCATTTT	CASSFPETGAADPQHF
NA	TRBV19	NA	TRBJ1-1	TGTGCCAGTAGTTCCCAGGGGTCGGGGAACACTGAAGCTTTCTTT	CASSSQGSGNTEAFF
NA	TRBV25-1	NA	TRBJ2-2	TGTGCCAGCAGTGAAGTTAGAACAGGGAACGGGGAGCTGTTTTTT	CASSEVRTGNGELFF
NA	TRBV7-6	NA	TRBJ1-1	TGTGCCAGCAGCATCTCACAGCCCGGGACTCTTATGAACACTGAAGCTTTCTTT	CASSISQPGTLMNTEAFF
NA	TRBV2	NA	TRBJ1-1	TGTGCCAGCAGGGGCACTCGGGGGGGCACTGAAGCTTTCTTT	CASRGTRGGTEAFF
NA	TRBV30	NA	TRBJ1-4	TGTGCCTGGAGCGGAAGGAGGGCTAATGAAAAACTGTTTTTT	CAWSGRRANEKLFF
NA	TRBV14	NA	TRBJ2-3	TGTGCCAGCAGCTCCATAGCGGTGTGGAGCACAGATACGCAGTATTTT	CASSSIAVWSTDTQYF
NA	TRBV30	NA	TRBJ1-2	TGTGCCTGGAGTGCGACAGCCACGTATGGCTACACCTTC	CAWSATATYGYTF
NA	TRBV19	NA	TRBJ1-1	TGTGCCAGTATTATGTGGGGGGGAACTGAAGCTTTCTTT	CASIMWGGTEAFF
NA	TRBV24-1	TRBD2	TRBJ2-3	TGTGCCACCAGTGTTGAACTAGCGGGGGGGGGCGATACGCAGTATTTT	CATSVELAGGGDTQYF
few	TRBV7-2	NA	TRBJ1-2	TGTGCCAGCAGCCCTAGGAGTGGCAGCGGAAATAACTATGGCTACACCTTC	CASSPRSGSGNNYGYTF
NA	TRBV27	NA	TRBJ1-4	TGTGCCAGCAGTTTAGGAGCCCTGGCAGCCGGTAATGAAAAACTGTTTTTT	CASSLGALAAGNEKLFF
NA	TRBV9	TRBD1	TRBJ1-1	TGTGCCAGCAGTAGGGGACAGATGAACACTGAAGCTTTCTTT	CASSRGQMNTEAFF
NA	TRBV28	TRBD1	TRBJ2-7	TGTGCCAGCAGACACAGGGGTTCCTACGAGCAGTACTTC	CASRHRGSYEQYF
NA	TRBV15	TRBD1	TRBJ2-5	TGTGCCACCAGCACTACAGGGGAATGGGAGACCCAGTACTTC	CATSTTGEWETQYF
once	TRBV27	TRBD2	TRBJ2-2	TGTGCCACACGCGGGCGGGGGGGCGACACCGGGGAGCTGTTTTTT	CATRGRGGDTGELFF
NA	TRBV28	NA	TRBJ1-5	TGTGCCAGCAGTTCGCGACAGGCCGCTTATAGCAATCAGCCCCAGCATTTT	CASSSRQAAYSNQPQHF
NA	TRBV2	TRBD2	TRBJ2-7	TGTGCCAGCACCCGAGGGACCGGGAGGGACTACGAGCAGTACTTC	CASTRGTGRDYEQYF
NA	TRBV19	NA	TRBJ1-2	TGTGCCAGTAATACTTCTGGACAGCGTTCATATGGCTACACCTTC	CASNTSGQRSYGYTF
NA	TRBV5-1	NA	TRBJ2-2	TGCGCCAGCAGCTTGGGTAGGGGCGCGGAGACCGGGGAGCTGTTTTTT	CASSLGRGAETGELFF
NA	TRBV7-9	NA	TRBJ2-5	TGTGCCAGCAGATCGGGACTGATACAAGAGACCCAGTACTTC	CASRSGLIQETQYF
NA	TRBV23-1	TRBD2	TRBJ2-5	TGCGCCAGCAGCGCCGGACTAGCGGGGGAAGAGACCCAGTACTTC	CASSAGLAGEETQYF
NA	TRBV2	NA	TRBJ1-1	TGTGCCGATCGACAGCGCCTAAACACTGAAGCTTTCTTT	CADRQRLNTEAFF
NA	TRBV18	TRBD1	TRBJ2-3	TGTGCCAGCTCACTCCTTCCGGGACAGGGCCGCACAGATACGCAGTATTTT	CASSLLPGQGRTDTQYF
few	TRBV19	NA	TRBJ1-4	TGTGCCAGTGGCACAGGGAGACACACTAATGAAAAACTGTTTTTT	CASGTGRHTNEKLFF
NA	TRBV18	NA	TRBJ1-2	TGTGCCAGCCGGGATAACGGAGGGTCAACTAACTATGGCTACACCTTC	CASRDNGGSTNYGYTF
NA	TRBV25-1	TRBD1	TRBJ1-3	TGTGCCAGCAGTGAATCGGGACAGGACTCTGGAAACACCATATATTTT	CASSESGQDSGNTIYF
NA	TRBV6-5	NA	TRBJ1-6	TGTGCCAGCAGTTACAGAGAGAGCTCCTATAATTCACCCCTCCACTTT	CASSYRESSYNSPLHF